This T cell receptor (beta chain) is from a study of shared clonotypes between healthy human individuals. The method was immunoSEQ multiplex PCR; TCRdb's version includes in-frame clones alone and lacks a portion of them. The sample lists 1,500,000 or so clones, 98% occurring once. As concerns this clone: Its antigen is not identified. The same CDR3 can be traced to other DNA sequences in this sample.

Naive CD45RA+ and memory CD45RA-negative subsets were split from CD4+ cells. Study results and limitations: Non-shared clonotypes had lower generation probabilities than those shared by all four donors. Depth was large, yet rarefaction showed that sorted-subset sequencing was incomplete.

This TCR was recovered from a man aged 30-40 years in good health. Sequenced sample: naive CD4+ T cells sorted from blood. The subset was: CD45RA+ positively selected.

This CDR3 is CASSLRLASYEQYF. CDR3 nucleotide sequence: TGTGCCAGCAGCTTACGACTAGCCTCCTACGAGCAGTACTTC. The chain joins TRBV7-2 to TRBJ2-7, with TRBD2 matching 7 bases. The CDR3 is made up of 14 amino acids. CDR1 and CDR2 (germline): SGHTA, FQGNSA. With 2 bases clipped from V and 0 bases from J, the junction kept 1 base outside the gene matches.